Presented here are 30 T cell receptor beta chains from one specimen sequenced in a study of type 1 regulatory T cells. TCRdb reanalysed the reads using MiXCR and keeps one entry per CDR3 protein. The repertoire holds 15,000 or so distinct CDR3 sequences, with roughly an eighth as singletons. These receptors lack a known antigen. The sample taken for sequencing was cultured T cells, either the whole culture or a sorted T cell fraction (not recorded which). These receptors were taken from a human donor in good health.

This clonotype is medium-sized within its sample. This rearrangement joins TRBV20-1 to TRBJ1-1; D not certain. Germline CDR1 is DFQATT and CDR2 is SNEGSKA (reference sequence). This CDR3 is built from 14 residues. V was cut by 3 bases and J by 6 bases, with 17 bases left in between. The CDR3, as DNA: TGCAGTGCTAGTTGGGCCAGGACGTTGGCTGAAGCTTTCTTT. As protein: CSASWARTLAEAFF.

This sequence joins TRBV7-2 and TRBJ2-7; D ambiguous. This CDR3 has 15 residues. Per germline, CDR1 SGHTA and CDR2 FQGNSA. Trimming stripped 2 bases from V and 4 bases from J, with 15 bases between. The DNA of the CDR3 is TGTGCCAGCAGCTTATGGGATTACGCATTGTACGAGCAGTACTTC. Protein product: CASSLWDYALYEQYF. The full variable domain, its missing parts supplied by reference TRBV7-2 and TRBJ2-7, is GAGVSQSPSNKVTEKGKDVELRCDPISGHTALYWYRQSLGQGLEFLIYFQGNSAPDKSGLPSDRFSAERTGGSVSTLTIQRTQQEDSAVYLCASSLWDYALYEQYFGPGTRLTVT.

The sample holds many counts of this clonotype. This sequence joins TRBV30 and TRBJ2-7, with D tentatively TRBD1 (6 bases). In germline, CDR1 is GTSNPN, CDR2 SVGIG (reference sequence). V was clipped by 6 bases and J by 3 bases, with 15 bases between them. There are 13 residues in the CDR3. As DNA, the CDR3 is TGTGCCTGCCGGGACATTGTCGGCTACGAGCAGTACTTC. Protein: CACRDIVGYEQYF.

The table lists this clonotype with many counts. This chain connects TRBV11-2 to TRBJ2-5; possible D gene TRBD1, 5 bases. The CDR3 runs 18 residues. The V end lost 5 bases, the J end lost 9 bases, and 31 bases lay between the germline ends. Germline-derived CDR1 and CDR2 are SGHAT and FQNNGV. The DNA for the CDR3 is TGTGCCAGCAGCCAGGGCCCCTCGTTATGGACACCACCGGTGGCCCAGTACTTC. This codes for CASSQGPSLWTPPVAQYF.

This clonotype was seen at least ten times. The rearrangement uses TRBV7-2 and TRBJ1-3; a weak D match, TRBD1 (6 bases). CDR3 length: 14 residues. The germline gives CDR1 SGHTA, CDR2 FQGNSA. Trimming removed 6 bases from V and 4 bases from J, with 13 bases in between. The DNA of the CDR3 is TGTGCCAGCAGTCCTACAGGGTCCGGAAACACCATATATTTT. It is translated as CASSPTGSGNTIYF. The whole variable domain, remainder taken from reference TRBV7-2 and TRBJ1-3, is GAGVSQSPSNKVTEKGKDVELRCDPISGHTALYWYRQSLGQGLEFLIYFQGNSAPDKSGLPSDRFSAERTGGSVSTLTIQRTQQEDSAVYLCASSPTGSGNTIYFGEGSWLTVV.

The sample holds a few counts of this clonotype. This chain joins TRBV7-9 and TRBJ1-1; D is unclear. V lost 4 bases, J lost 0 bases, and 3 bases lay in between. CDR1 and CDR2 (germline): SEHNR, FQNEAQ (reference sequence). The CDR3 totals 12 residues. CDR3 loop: CASSSMNTEAFF. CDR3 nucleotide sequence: TGTGCCAGCAGCTCGATGAACACTGAAGCTTTCTTT. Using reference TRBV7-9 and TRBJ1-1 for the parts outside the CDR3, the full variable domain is DTGVSQNPRHKITKRGQNVTFRCDPISEHNRLYWYRQTLGQGPEFLTYFQNEAQLEKSRLLSDRFSAERPKGSFSTLEIQRTEQGDSAMYLCASSSMNTEAFFGQGTRLTVV.

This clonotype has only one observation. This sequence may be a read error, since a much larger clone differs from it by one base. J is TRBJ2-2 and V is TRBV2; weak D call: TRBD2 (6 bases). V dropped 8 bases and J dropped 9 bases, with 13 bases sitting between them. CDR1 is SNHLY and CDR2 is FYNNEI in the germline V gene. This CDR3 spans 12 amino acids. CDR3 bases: TGTGCCAGCGGGGACTCCCTTAGGGAGCTGTTTTTT. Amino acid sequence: CASGDSLRELFF.

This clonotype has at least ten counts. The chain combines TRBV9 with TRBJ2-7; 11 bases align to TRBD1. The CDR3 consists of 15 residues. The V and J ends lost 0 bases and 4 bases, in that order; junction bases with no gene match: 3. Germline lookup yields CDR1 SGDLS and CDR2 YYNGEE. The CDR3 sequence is CASSVGGQGAYEQYF. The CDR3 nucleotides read TGTGCCAGCAGCGTAGGAGGACAGGGGGCTTACGAGCAGTACTTC.

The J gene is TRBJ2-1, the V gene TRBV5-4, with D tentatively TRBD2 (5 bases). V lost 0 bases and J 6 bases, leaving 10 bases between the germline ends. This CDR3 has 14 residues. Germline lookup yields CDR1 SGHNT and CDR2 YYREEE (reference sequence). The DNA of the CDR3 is TGTGCCAGCAGCTTGGGTCTAGCTATCAATGAGCAGTTCTTC. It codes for CASSLGLAINEQFF.

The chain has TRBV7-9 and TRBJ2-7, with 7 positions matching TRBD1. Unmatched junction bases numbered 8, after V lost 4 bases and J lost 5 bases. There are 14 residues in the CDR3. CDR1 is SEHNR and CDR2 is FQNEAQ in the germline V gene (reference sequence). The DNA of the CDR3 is TGTGCCAGCAGCTCTCTGACAGGGACCCACGAGCAGTACTTC. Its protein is CASSSLTGTHEQYF.

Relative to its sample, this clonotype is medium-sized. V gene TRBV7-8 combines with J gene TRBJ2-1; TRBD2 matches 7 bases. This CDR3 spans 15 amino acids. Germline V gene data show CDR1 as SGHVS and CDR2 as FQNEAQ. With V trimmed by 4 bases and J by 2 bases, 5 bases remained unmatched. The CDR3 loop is CASSSESGAYNEQFF. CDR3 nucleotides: TGTGCCAGCAGCTCTGAGAGCGGGGCCTACAATGAGCAGTTCTTC.

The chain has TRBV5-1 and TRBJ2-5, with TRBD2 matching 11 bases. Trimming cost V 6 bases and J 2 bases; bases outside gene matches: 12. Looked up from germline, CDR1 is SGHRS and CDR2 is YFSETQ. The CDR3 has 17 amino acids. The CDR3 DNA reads TGCGCCAGCAATCCGGGAGTGACTAGCGGGAATCAAGAGACCCAGTACTTC. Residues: CASNPGVTSGNQETQYF.

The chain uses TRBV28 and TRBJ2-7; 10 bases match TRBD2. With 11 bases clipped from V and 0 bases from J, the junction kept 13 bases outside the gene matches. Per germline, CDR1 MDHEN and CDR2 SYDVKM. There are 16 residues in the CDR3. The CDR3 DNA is TGTGCCTCTGTGGGACAGTCTAGCGGGAGCTCCTACGAGCAGTACTTC. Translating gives CASVGQSSGSSYEQYF. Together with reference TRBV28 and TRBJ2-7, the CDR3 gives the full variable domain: DVKVTQSSRYLVKRTGEKVFLECVQDMDHENMFWYRQDPGLGLRLIYFSYDVKMKEKGDIPEGYSVSREKKERFSLILESASTNQTSMYLCASVGQSSGSSYEQYFGPGTRLTVT.

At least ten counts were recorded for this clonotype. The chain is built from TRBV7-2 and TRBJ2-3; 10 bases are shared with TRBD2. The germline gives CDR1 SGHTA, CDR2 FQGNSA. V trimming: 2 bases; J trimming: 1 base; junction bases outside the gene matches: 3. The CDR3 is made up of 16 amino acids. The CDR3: CASSLTGTSGTDTQYF. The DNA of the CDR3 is TGTGCCAGCAGCTTAACTGGGACTAGCGGCACAGATACGCAGTATTTT.

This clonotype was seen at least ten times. The CDR3, as DNA: TGTGCCACCAGCAGAGACGGGAGTCTTCTCAATGAGCAGTTCTTC. Protein product: CATSRDGSLLNEQFF. V and J are TRBV15 and TRBJ2-1; tentatively, D is TRBD2 (6 bases). This CDR3 region has 15 residues. V lost 0 bases, J lost 6 bases, and 12 bases lay in between. CDR1 is LNHNV, CDR2 YYDKDF, per germline (reference sequence).

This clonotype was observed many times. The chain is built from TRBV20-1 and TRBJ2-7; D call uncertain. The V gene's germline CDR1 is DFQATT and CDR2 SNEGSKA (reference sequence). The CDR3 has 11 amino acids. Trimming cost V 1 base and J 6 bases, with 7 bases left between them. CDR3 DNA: TGCAGTGCTAGAGTAGTTCCCGAGCAGTACTTC. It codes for CSARVVPEQYF.

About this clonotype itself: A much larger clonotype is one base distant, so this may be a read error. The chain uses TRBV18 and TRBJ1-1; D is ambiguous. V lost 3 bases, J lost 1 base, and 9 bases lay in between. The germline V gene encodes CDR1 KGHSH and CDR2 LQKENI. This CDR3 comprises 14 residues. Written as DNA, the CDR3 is TGTGCCAGCTCACCCCAGGCGGAGAACACTGAAGCTTTCTTT. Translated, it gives CASSPQAENTEAFF.

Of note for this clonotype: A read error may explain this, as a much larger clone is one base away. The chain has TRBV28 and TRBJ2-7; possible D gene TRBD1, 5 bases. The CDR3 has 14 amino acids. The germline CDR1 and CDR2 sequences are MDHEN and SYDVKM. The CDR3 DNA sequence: TGTGCCAGCGGTTTAGGGGTTCCCGCCTACGAGCAGTACTTC. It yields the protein CASGLGVPAYEQYF.

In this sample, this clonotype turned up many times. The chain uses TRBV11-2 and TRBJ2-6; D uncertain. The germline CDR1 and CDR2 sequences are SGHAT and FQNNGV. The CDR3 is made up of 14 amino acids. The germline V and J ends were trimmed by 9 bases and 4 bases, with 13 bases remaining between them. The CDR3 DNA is TGTGCCAGTTCTATAGTTCCGGGGGCCAACGTCCTGACTTTC. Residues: CASSIVPGANVLTF. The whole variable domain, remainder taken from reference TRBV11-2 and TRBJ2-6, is EAGVAQSPRYKIIEKRQSVAFWCNPISGHATLYWYQQILGQGPKLLIQFQNNGVVDDSQLPKDRFSAERLKGVDSTLKIQPAKLEDSAVYLCASSIVPGANVLTFGAGSRLTVL.

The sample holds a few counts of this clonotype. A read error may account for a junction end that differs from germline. In DNA, the CDR3 is TGTGCCAGCAGTTGGGGATCTGGACAGCGCTACTTC. It encodes CASSWGSGQRYF. The V gene is TRBV25-1, the J gene TRBJ1-2, with a weak D call TRBD1 (6 bases). This CDR3 is built from 12 residues. The germline gives CDR1 MGHDK, CDR2 SYGVNS.

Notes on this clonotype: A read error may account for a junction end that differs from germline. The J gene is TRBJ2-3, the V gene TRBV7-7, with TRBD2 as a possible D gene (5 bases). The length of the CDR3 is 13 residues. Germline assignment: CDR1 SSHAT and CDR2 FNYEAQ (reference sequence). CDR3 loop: CASSLGSADTQYF. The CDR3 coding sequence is TGTGCTAGCAGCTTAGGGAGCGCAGATACGCAGTATTTT. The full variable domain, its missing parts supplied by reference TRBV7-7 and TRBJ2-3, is GAGVSQSPRYKVTKRGQDVTLRCDPISSHATLYWYQQALGQGPEFLTYFNYEAQPDKSGLPSDRFSAERPEGSISTLTIQRTEQRDSAMYRCASSLGSADTQYFGPGTRLTVL.

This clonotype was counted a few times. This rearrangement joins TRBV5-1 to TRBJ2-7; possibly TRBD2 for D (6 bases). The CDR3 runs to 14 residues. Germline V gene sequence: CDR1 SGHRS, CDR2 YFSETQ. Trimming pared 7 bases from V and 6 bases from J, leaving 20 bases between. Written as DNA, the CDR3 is TGCGCCAGCGGACCGCGCGGGAACGAAGCCGAGCAGTACTTC. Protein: CASGPRGNEAEQYF.

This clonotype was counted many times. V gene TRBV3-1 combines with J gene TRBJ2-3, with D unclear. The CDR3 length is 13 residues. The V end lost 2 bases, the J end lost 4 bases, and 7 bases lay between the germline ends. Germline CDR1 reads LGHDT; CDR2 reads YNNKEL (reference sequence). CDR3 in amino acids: CASSQMGADTQYF. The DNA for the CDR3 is TGTGCCAGCAGCCAAATGGGTGCAGATACGCAGTATTTT.

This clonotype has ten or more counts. The CDR3, as DNA: TGTGCCAGCAGCTTGGGTGCGGGACCCAGACGGGCTTTCTTT. Its protein product is CASSLGAGPRRAFF. The V call is TRBV7-9, the J call TRBJ1-1; maybe TRBD1 (5 bases). CDR1 is SEHNR and CDR2 is FQNEAQ in the germline V gene (reference sequence). The CDR3 contains 14 residues. V was shortened by 3 bases and J by 11 bases, with 19 bases between the two germline ends.

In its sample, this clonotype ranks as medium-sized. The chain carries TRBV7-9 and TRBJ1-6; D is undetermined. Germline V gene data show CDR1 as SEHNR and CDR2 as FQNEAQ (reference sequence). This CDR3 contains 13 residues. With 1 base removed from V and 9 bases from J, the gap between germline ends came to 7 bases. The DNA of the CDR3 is TGTGCCAGCAGCTTAGTTTGGCTTTCACCCCTCCACTTT. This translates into CASSLVWLSPLHF.

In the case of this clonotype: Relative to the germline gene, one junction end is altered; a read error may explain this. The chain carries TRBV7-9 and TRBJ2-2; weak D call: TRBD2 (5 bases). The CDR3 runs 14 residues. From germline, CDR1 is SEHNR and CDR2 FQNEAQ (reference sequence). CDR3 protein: CASWLGVNTGELLF. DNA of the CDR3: TGTGCCAGCTGGCTTGGGGTAAACACCGGGGAGCTGCTTTTT.

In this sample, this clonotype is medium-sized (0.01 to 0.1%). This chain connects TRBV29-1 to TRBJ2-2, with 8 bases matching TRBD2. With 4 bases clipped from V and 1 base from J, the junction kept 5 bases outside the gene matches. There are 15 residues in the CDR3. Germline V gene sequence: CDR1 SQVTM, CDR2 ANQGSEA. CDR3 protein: CSVVSGSLNTGELFF. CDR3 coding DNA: TGCAGCGTTGTGAGCGGGAGCTTGAACACCGGGGAGCTGTTTTTT.

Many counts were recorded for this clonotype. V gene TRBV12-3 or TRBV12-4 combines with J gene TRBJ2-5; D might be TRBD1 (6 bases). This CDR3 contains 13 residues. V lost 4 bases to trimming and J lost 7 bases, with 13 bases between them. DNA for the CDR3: TGTGCCAGCAGTTCTACCTCAGGGGCGACCCAGTACTTC. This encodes CASSSTSGATQYF.

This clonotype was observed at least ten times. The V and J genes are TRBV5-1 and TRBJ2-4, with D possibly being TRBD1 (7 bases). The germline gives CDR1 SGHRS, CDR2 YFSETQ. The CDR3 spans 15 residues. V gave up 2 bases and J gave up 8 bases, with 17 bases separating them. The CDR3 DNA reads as TGCGCCAGCAGCTTCGGTGGAGGGGGCGCGGACATTCAGTACTTC. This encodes CASSFGGGGADIQYF.

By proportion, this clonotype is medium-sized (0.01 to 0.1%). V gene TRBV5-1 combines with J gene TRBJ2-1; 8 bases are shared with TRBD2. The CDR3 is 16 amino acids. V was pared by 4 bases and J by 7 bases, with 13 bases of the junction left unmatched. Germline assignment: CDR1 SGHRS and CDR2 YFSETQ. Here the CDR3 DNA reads TGCGCCAGCAGCGCCGGTGGGGCGGGAGGACTTAATGAGCAGTTCTTC. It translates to CASSAGGAGGLNEQFF.